This is a list of T cell receptor beta chains from one sample in a study of blood T cell repertoires in COVID-19. TCRdb's copy holds only in-frame clones and misses some; the assay was immunoSEQ multiplex PCR. The sample lists roughly 300,000 clones, about 90% occurring once. Specimen: PBMCs or T cells enriched from blood (not recorded which). The origin of the receptors is a woman in her 30s who had recovered from COVID-19. Both conserved end residues are part of each CDR3. The D gene is left open where the match is weak. Only part of the rows carry a size: once, few, many, or a class if the clone is expanded.

>-|-|TRBV9|TRBJ1-6|12
TGTGCCAGCAGCTCTCGGGGTTCACCCCTCCACTTT
CASSSRGSPLHF
>-|-|TRBV30|TRBJ1-3|14
TGTGCCTGGAGTGTAGGGAGCTCTGGAAACACCATATATTTT
CAWSVGSSGNTIYF
>-|-|TRBV2|TRBJ1-2|12
TGTGCCAGCATGGGCAGTAACTATGGCTACACCTTC
CASMGSNYGYTF
>-|TRBD1|TRBV7-9|TRBJ1-2|15
TGTGCCAGCAGCTTGGGACAGGGGGTTCGCTATGGCTACACCTTC
CASSLGQGVRYGYTF
>-|TRBD1|TRBV14|TRBJ2-7|14
TGTGCCAGCAGCCAAGCGACAGGGTTCTACGAGCAGTACTTC
CASSQATGFYEQYF
>-|TRBD1|TRBV7-9|TRBJ1-3|13
TGTGCCAGCATACAGGGGACGGGAAACACCATATATTTT
CASIQGTGNTIYF
>once|-|TRBV7-2|TRBJ1-4|15
TGTGCCAGCAGCTTAGGACAGGCGATTAATGAAAAACTGTTTTTT
CASSLGQAINEKLFF
>once|TRBD1|TRBV30|TRBJ2-6|18
TGTGCCTGGAGTATGACAGGGGGGTTAGGCTCTGGGGCCAACGTCCTGACTTTC
CAWSMTGGLGSGANVLTF
>-|TRBD1|TRBV5-1|TRBJ1-5|16
TGCGCCAGCAGCTTGGCACCGACAGGGGGGGGACAGCCCCAGCATTTT
CASSLAPTGGGQPQHF
>-|-|TRBV9|TRBJ1-4|16
TGTGCCAGCAGCGCCCCCGAGGCGGGCGGGGGTGAAAAACTGTTTTTT
CASSAPEAGGGEKLFF
>-|TRBD1|TRBV27|TRBJ1-2|14
TGTGCCAGCAGGGGTCGAGGGGGCGGCTATGGCTACACCTTC
CASRGRGGGYGYTF
>-|TRBD1|TRBV28|TRBJ2-7|16
TGTGCCAGCAGTTTAGTATTGGGACAGGGGACCCACGAGCAGTACTTC
CASSLVLGQGTHEQYF
>once|TRBD1|TRBV6-5|TRBJ1-1|14
TGTGCCAGCAGTTACGGGGGACAGGGCGCTGAAGCTTTCTTT
CASSYGGQGAEAFF
>-|-|TRBV7-2|TRBJ1-1|15
TGTGCCAGCAGCCCTCAGGGAGGGGGAAGCGGTGAAGCTTTCTTT
CASSPQGGGSGEAFF
>-|-|TRBV6-5|TRBJ1-5|13
TGTGCCAGCAGGAGGACAGGCAATCAGCCCCAGCATTTT
CASRRTGNQPQHF
>-|-|TRBV3-1/TRBV3-2|TRBJ1-5|18
TGTGCCAGCAGCCAAGCCGGACCCCAGGGGAATAGCAATCAGCCCCAGCATTTT
CASSQAGPQGNSNQPQHF
>-|TRBD1|TRBV25-1|TRBJ1-2|12
TGTGCCAGTACAACAGGGGCGAACGGCTACACCTTC
CASTTGANGYTF
>-|-|TRBV19|TRBJ2-1|18
TGTGCTAGTAGTATGCCCCCTTTTCAGCGCCCCACTAGCAATGAGCAGTTCTTC
CASSMPPFQRPTSNEQFF
>once|-|TRBV30|TRBJ1-4|15
TGTGCCTGGAGTGTCCCCGGGGGTTTAATTGAAAAACTGTTTTTT
CAWSVPGGLIEKLFF
>-|-|TRBV7-6|TRBJ1-1|13
TGTGCCAGCAGCTTAGCCAAGAACACTGAAGCTTTCTTT
CASSLAKNTEAFF
>-|TRBD2|TRBV30|TRBJ2-5|14
TGTGCCTGGAGTGAAGGAGCGGGGGTAGAGACCCAGTACTTC
CAWSEGAGVETQYF
>-|-|TRBV27|TRBJ1-1|15
TGTGCCAGCAGTTTACCCCCCCCAGAAAACACTGAAGCTTTCTTT
CASSLPPPENTEAFF
>-|-|TRBV19|TRBJ1-6|17
TGTGCCAGTAGTATCCGCCCCGCGGGGTCCTATAATTCACCCCTCCACTTT
CASSIRPAGSYNSPLHF
>few|TRBD1|TRBV7-9|TRBJ1-1|15
TGTGCCAGCAGCCCCGGGACAGGGATGAACACTGAAGCTTTCTTT
CASSPGTGMNTEAFF
>-|-|TRBV18|TRBJ1-6|16
TGTGCCAGCTCACTCGACTCCCCAGGGGTTGGTTCACCCCTCCACTTT
CASSLDSPGVGSPLHF
>-|-|TRBV6-6|TRBJ2-2|13
TGTGCCAGCAGGGGGCCGAACACCGGGGAGCTGTTTTTT
CASRGPNTGELFF
>-|-|TRBV7-6|TRBJ1-6|16
TGTGCCAGCAGCTTAGAAGGGGGAGCATCGGATTCACCCCTCCACTTT
CASSLEGGASDSPLHF
>-|-|TRBV9|TRBJ2-3|13
TGTGCCAGCGGCTGGACAGGCACAGATACGCAGTATTTT
CASGWTGTDTQYF
>-|TRBD2|TRBV7-3|TRBJ2-3|14
TGTGCCAGCAGGCTAGCGGGGGGCACAGATACGCAGTATTTT
CASRLAGGTDTQYF
>-|TRBD1|TRBV4-2|TRBJ1-3|15
TGTGCCAGCAGCCAAGACGGGACAGCTGGAAACACCATATATTTT
CASSQDGTAGNTIYF
>-|-|TRBV19|TRBJ1-2|16
TGTGCCAGTAGTCTAGCGCAACTTGTGGGGAGCAGTGGCTACACCTTC
CASSLAQLVGSSGYTF
>-|-|TRBV30|TRBJ2-3|11
TGTGCCTGGAGCAGTAAAGATACGCAGTATTTT
CAWSSKDTQYF
>few|TRBD1|TRBV27|TRBJ1-3|15
TGTGCCAGCAGTTTCCAGGGGGCGCTTGGAAACACCATATATTTT
CASSFQGALGNTIYF
>-|-|TRBV9|TRBJ1-3|17
TGTGCCAGCAGCGTAGTAGGGGCCACGGTCTCTGGAAACACCATATATTTT
CASSVVGATVSGNTIYF